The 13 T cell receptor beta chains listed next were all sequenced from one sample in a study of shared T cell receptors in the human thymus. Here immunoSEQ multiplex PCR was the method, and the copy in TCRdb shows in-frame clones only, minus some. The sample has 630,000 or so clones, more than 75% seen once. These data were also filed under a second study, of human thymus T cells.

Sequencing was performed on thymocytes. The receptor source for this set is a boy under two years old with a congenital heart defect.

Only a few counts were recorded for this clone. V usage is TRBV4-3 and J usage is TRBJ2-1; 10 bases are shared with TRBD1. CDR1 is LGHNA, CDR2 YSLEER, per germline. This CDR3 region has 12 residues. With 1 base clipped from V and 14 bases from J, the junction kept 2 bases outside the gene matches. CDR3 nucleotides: TGCGCCAGCAGCCAAGGGACAGGGGGAAAGTTCTTC. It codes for CASSQGTGGKFF.

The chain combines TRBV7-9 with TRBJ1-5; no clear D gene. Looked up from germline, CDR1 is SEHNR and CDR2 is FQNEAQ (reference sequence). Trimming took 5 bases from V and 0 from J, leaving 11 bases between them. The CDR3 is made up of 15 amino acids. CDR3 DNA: TGTGCCAGCAGCGCAGCGGGAGCTAGCAATCAGCCCCAGCATTTT. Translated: CASSAAGASNQPQHF. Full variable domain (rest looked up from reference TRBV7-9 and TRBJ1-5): DTGVSQNPRHKITKRGQNVTFRCDPISEHNRLYWYRQTLGQGPEFLTYFQNEAQLEKSRLLSDRFSAERPKGSFSTLEIQRTEQGDSAMYLCASSAAGASNQPQHFGDGTRLSIL.

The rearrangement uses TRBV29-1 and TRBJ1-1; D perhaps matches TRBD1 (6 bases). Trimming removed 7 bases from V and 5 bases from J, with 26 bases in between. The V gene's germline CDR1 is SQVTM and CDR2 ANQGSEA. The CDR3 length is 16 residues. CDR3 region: CSAVTGELRTVTEAFF. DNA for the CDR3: TGCAGCGCGGTGACAGGCGAACTCCGTACGGTGACTGAAGCTTTCTTT.

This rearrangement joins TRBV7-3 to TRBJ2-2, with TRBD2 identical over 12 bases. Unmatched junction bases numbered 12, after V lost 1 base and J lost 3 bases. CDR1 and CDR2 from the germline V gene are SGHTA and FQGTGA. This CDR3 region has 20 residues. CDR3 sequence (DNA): TGTGCCAGCAGCTTAAAAGTTGGGCTAGCGGGGGGGAATTACACCGGGGAGCTGTTTTTT. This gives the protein CASSLKVGLAGGNYTGELFF.

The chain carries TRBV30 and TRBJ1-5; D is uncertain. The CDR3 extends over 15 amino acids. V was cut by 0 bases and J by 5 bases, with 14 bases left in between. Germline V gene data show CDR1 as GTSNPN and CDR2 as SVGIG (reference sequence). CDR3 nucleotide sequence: TGTGCCTGGAGTGTGGGTGGTGAGGTGGATCAGCCCCAGCATTTT. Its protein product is CAWSVGGEVDQPQHF.

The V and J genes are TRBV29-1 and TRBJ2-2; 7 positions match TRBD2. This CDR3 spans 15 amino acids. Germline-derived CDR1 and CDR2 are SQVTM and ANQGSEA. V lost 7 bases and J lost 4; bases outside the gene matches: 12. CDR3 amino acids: CSAHAWGGGTGELFF. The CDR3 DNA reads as TGCAGCGCTCACGCGTGGGGGGGTGGCACCGGGGAGCTGTTTTTT.

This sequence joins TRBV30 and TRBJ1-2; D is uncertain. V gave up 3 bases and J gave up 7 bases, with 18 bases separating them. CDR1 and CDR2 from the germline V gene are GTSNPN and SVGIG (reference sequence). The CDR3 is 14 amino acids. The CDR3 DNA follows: TGTGCCTGGAGATGGGTGGAGGTCGCCACTGGCTACACCTTC. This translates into CAWRWVEVATGYTF.

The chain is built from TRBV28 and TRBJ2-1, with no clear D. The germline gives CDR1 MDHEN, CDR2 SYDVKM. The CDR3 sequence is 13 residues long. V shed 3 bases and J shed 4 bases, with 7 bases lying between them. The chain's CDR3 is CASSFSKYNEQFF. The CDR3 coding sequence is TGTGCCAGCAGTTTTTCTAAATACAATGAGCAGTTCTTC.

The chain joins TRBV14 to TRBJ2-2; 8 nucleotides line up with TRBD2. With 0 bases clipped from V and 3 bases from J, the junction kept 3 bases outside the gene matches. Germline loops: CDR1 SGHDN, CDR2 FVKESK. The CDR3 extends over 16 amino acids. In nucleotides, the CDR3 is TGTGCCAGCAGCCAAGATGGAGCGGGGGACACCGGGGAGCTGTTTTTT. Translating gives CASSQDGAGDTGELFF.

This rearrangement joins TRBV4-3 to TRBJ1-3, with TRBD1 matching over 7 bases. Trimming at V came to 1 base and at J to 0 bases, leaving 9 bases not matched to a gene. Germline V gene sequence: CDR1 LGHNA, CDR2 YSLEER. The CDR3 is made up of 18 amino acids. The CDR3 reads CASSQGHEQGISGNTIYF. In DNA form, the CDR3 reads TGCGCCAGCAGCCAAGGCCATGAACAGGGGATCTCTGGAAACACCATATATTTT.

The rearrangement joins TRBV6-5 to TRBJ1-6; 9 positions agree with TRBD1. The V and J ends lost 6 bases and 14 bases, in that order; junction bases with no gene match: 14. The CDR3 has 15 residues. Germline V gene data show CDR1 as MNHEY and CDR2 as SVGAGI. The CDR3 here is CASSPTKTGGASLHF. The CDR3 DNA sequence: TGTGCCAGCAGCCCTACAAAAACAGGGGGCGCATCCCTCCACTTT.

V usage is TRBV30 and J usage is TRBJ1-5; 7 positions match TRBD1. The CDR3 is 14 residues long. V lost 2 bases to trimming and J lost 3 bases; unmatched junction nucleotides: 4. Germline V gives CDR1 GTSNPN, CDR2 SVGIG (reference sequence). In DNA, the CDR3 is TGTGCCTGGAGTTCGACAGGGCTCAATCAGCCCCAGCATTTT. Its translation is CAWSSTGLNQPQHF. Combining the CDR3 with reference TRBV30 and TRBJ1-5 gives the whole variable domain SQTIHQWPATLVQPVGSPLSLECTVEGTSNPNLYWYRQAAGRGLQLLFYSVGIGQISSEVPQNLSASRPQDRQFILSSKKLLLSDSGFYLCAWSSTGLNQPQHFGDGTRLSIL.

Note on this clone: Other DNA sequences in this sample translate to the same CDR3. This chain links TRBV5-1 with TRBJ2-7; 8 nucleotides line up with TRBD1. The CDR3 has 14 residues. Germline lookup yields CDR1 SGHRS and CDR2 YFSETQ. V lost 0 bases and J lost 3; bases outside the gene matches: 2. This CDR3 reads CASSLAGQGYEQYF. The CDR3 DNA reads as TGCGCCAGCAGCTTGGCCGGACAGGGCTACGAGCAGTACTTC.